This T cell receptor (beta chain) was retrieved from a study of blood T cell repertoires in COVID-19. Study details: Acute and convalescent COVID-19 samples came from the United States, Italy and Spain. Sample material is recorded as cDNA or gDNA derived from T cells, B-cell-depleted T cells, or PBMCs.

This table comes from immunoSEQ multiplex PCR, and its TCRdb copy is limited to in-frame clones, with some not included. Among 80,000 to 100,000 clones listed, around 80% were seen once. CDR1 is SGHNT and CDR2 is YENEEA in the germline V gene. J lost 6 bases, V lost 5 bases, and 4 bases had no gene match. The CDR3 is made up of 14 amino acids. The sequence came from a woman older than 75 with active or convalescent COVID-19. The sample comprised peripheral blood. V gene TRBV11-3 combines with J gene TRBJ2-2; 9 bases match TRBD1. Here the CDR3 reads CASSLQGAAGELFF. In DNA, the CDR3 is TGTGCCAGCAGCCTACAGGGGGCAGCCGGGGAGCTGTTTTTT. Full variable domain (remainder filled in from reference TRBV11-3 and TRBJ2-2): EAGVVQSPRYKIIEKKQPVAFWCNPISGHNTLYWYLQNLGQGPELLIRYENEEAVDDSQLPKDRFSAERLKGVDSTLKIQPAELGDSAVYLCASSLQGAAGELFFGEGSRLTVL.